One sample yielded the 19 T cell receptor beta chains listed below, sequenced in a study of Graves' ophthalmopathy and Graves' hyperthyroidism. Amplification of the TCR beta CDR3 regions used RNA transcripts (as template). Investigators did first-round RT-PCR with HTBI primers, then second-round multiplex PCR. TCRdb re-derived calls from the multiplex PCR reads in MiXCR, one entry per CDR3 protein. The table has some 350,000 distinct CDR3 sequences, about a sixth seen once. The sequenced sample was peripheral blood. These receptors were collected from an adult woman with stable Graves' hyperthyroidism.

In this sample, this clonotype turned up many times. This rearrangement joins TRBV12-3 or TRBV12-4 to TRBJ1-2; 11 bases match TRBD1. The CDR3 sequence is 15 residues long. The J segment lost 3 bases and the V segment lost 5 bases, leaving 5 bases of the junction unmatched. The CDR3 DNA reads TGTGCCAGCAGTCCTGGACAGGGGGCATACTATGGCTACACCTTC. Translating gives CASSPGQGAYYGYTF.

This clonotype was found many times. CDR3 loop: CASSLTPTGETQYF. CDR3 sequence (DNA): TGTGCCAGCAGCTTAACGCCTACGGGTGAGACCCAGTACTTC. The rearrangement links TRBV7-3 to TRBJ2-5; D is unresolved. V was pared by 0 bases and J by 5 bases, with 10 bases between. This CDR3 spans 14 amino acids. Germline CDR1 and CDR2: SGHTA and FQGTGA.

This clonotype was counted ten times or more. At one end, the junction sequence differs from germline, possibly due to a read error. J is TRBJ1-6 and V is TRBV7-2, with TRBD1 matching 7 bases. Germline V gene lookup returns CDR1 SGHTA and CDR2 FQGNSA. The CDR3 extends over 13 amino acids. The CDR3 DNA follows: TGTGCCAGCAGCTTTTCGGTGGACAGGACGCCTAACTTT. Translated: CASSFSVDRTPNF.

This clonotype was seen repeatedly, ten times or more. The V call is TRBV12-3 or TRBV12-4, the J call TRBJ2-3; no firm D call. V dropped 3 bases and J dropped 3 bases, with 4 bases sitting between them. This CDR3 has 12 residues. The DNA of the CDR3 is TGTGCCAGCAGTTTCAGGACAGATACGCAGTATTTT. It yields the protein CASSFRTDTQYF.

This clonotype was counted at least ten times. At one boundary the junction diverges from the germline segment, which might be a read error. This chain uses TRBV6-7 with TRBJ2-4, with D maybe TRBD2 (6 bases). TRBV6-7 is designated an ORF whose function remains uncertain. The CDR3 length is 17 residues. CDR3 sequence (DNA): TGTGCCAGCAGTTACAGTGGGATCCTACTAGCCAAAAACATTAAGTACTTC. Its protein is CASSYSGILLAKNIKYF.

This clonotype was seen at least ten times. CDR3 region: CASSRQTNQPQHF. The CDR3 coding sequence is TGTGCCAGCAGTAGACAGACTAATCAGCCCCAGCATTTT. J is TRBJ1-5 and V is TRBV12-3 or TRBV12-4; perhaps TRBD1 as D (5 bases). Trimming removed 5 bases from V and 4 bases from J, with 9 bases in between. The CDR3 runs 13 residues.

At least ten counts were recorded for this clonotype. The chain combines TRBV20-1 with TRBJ1-1, with 7 bases aligning to TRBD1. The CDR3 runs 12 residues. Germline V lookup: CDR1 DFQATT, CDR2 SNEGSKA (reference sequence). V dropped 3 bases and J dropped 10; count of bases not matched to a gene: 8. CDR3 bases: TGCAGTGCTAGTAAAGTACAGGGGTTAGCTTTCTTT. Translation: CSASKVQGLAFF.

This clonotype has ten or more counts. The CDR3 is CASSDPTYGYTF. The CDR3 coding sequence is TGTGCCAGCAGTGACCCCACCTATGGCTACACCTTC. The chain carries TRBV6-1 and TRBJ1-2; D remains ambiguous. There are 12 residues in the CDR3. V lost 3 bases to trimming and J lost 4 bases, with 6 bases between them. CDR1 is MNHNS and CDR2 is SASEGT in the germline V gene.

This clonotype was counted ten times or more. The chain uses TRBV20-1 and TRBJ2-7, with TRBD2 as a possible D gene (5 bases). This CDR3 contains 15 residues. Per germline, CDR1 DFQATT and CDR2 SNEGSKA (reference sequence). V lost 3 bases and J lost 4, with 19 bases in between. CDR3 sequence (DNA): TGCAGTGCTAGGGAACTGAGAGGGCCGAAGTACGAGCAGTACTTC. This encodes CSARELRGPKYEQYF.

This clonotype has ten or more counts. V is TRBV27 and J is TRBJ2-7; 12 nucleotides match TRBD2. The trim removed 5 bases at V and 2 bases at J, leaving 4 bases unmatched. The germline V gene encodes CDR1 MNHEY and CDR2 SMNVEV (reference sequence). The CDR3 totals 15 residues. The CDR3 DNA sequence: TGTGCCAGCAGTCAGAGGACTAGCGGGGCCTACGAGCAGTACTTC. Translated: CASSQRTSGAYEQYF.

This clonotype was seen a few times. V and J are TRBV3-1 and TRBJ2-7; tentatively, D is TRBD1 (5 bases). The germline V gene has CDR1 LGHDT and CDR2 YNNKEL (reference sequence). With 4 bases removed from V and 3 bases from J, the gap between germline ends came to 13 bases. The CDR3 has 14 residues. The CDR3 sequence: CASSPPGLDYEQYF. CDR3 coding DNA: TGTGCCAGCAGCCCGCCAGGGCTGGACTACGAGCAGTACTTC.

The chain recombines TRBV7-9 with TRBJ1-1, with 7 bases that match TRBD1. Unmatched junction bases numbered 1, after V lost 2 bases and J lost 1 base. This CDR3 region has 14 residues. Germline assignment: CDR1 SEHNR and CDR2 FQNEAQ (reference sequence). CDR3 bases: TGTGCCAGCAGCTTACAGGGGGAGAACACTGAAGCTTTCTTT. This encodes CASSLQGENTEAFF.

The table lists this clonotype with many counts. The V call is TRBV6-1, the J call TRBJ1-2; D is undetermined. Germline CDR1 reads MNHNS; CDR2 reads SASEGT. This CDR3 is 13 amino acids long. Trimming pared 2 bases from V and 5 bases from J, leaving 9 bases between. This chain's CDR3 is CASSELVGYGYTF. The CDR3, as DNA: TGTGCCAGCAGTGAATTGGTGGGTTATGGCTACACCTTC.

This clonotype was detected many times. The chain combines TRBV28 with TRBJ1-2; the D is unclear. The germline V and J ends were trimmed by 3 bases and 5 bases, with 4 bases remaining between them. This CDR3 has 11 amino acids. The V gene's germline CDR1 is MDHEN and CDR2 SYDVKM. CDR3 sequence: CASSFEYGYTF. For the CDR3, the DNA is TGTGCCAGCAGTTTTGAATATGGCTACACCTTC.

The V call is TRBV9, the J call TRBJ2-7; no reliable D call. Germline CDR1 is SGDLS and CDR2 is YYNGEE. Trimming removed 0 bases from V and 0 bases from J, with 7 bases in between. This CDR3 is 14 amino acids long. CDR3 DNA sequence: TGTGCCAGCAGCGTAGACGCCAGCTCCTACGAGCAGTACTTC. Its translation: CASSVDASSYEQYF.

This clonotype was found a few times. This chain uses TRBV2 with TRBJ1-2; D unclear. Germline-derived CDR1 and CDR2 are SNHLY and FYNNEI. The length of the CDR3 is 10 residues. Trimming left V 2 bases short and J 13 bases short, with 8 bases between. The CDR3 sequence is CASSELITTF. The CDR3 nucleotides read TGTGCCAGCAGTGAATTAATCACCACCTTC.

This clonotype was seen only once. Possible read error: a much larger clone is one base away. Here the CDR3 omits its conserved ending phenylalanine or tryptophan, so a read error is the likely source. V is TRBV30 and J is TRBJ2-7; D is perhaps TRBD1 (6 bases). Germline CDR1 is GTSNPN and CDR2 is SVGIG (reference sequence). The V end was cut by 1 base, the J end by 2 bases, with 12 bases between. This CDR3 spans 14 amino acids. This CDR3 is CAWSGTGLPYEQYY. As DNA, the CDR3 is TGTGCCTGGAGTGGAACAGGGCTCCCCTACGAGCAGTACTAC.

In its sample, this clonotype was seen many times. The DNA of the CDR3 is TGTGCCAGCAGTTCGGGACTAACGGGAAACGAGCAGTACTTC. Translated: CASSSGLTGNEQYF. The rearrangement links TRBV6-5 to TRBJ2-7, with 7 bases matching TRBD2. V gave up 4 bases and J gave up 5 bases; unmatched junction bases: 8. The CDR3 consists of 14 residues. Germline V gene lookup returns CDR1 MNHEY and CDR2 SVGAGI.

In this sample, this clonotype turned up many times. V and J are TRBV18 and TRBJ1-1; 11 bases fit TRBD1. V trimming: 2 bases; J trimming: 6 bases; junction bases outside the gene matches: 8. The V gene's germline CDR1 is KGHSH and CDR2 LQKENI. The CDR3 has 16 amino acids. The CDR3 region is CASSPRTGGNLAEAFF. The CDR3, as DNA: TGTGCCAGCTCACCAAGGACAGGGGGCAATTTGGCTGAAGCTTTCTTT.